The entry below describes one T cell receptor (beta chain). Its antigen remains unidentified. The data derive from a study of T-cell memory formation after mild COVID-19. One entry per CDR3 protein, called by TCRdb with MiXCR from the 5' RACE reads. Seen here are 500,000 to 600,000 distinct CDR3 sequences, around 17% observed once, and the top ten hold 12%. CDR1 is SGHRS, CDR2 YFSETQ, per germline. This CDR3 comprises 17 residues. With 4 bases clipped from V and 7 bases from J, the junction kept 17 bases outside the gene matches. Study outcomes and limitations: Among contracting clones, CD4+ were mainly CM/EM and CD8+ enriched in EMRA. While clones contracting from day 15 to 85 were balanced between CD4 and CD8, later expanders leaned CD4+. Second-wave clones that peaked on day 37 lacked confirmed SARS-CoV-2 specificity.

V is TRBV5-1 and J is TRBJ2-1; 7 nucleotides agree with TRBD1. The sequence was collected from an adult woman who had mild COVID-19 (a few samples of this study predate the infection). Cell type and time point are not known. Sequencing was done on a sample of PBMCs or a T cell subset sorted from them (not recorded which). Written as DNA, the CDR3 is TGCGCCAGCAGCGCTGGTGACAGGGACGCGCCGTGGAATGAGCAGTTCTTC. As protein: CASSAGDRDAPWNEQFF.